The T cell receptor (beta chain) under discussion was sequenced for a study of post-analysis software for immune sequencing data. Overall study context: Disease courses included relapsing-remitting, secondary progressive and progressive-relapsing multiple sclerosis. Study conclusions and caveats: Multiple sclerosis patients showed significantly lower normalized Chao1 diversity than controls did. F measure clustering grouped samples strongly by preparation batch. In patients, TRBV5-6, TRBV5-1 and TRBV20-1 belonged to 4 or 5 TRBV segments found more frequently than in controls.

As regards this clonotype: Its antigen is not identified.

Prepared TCR beta cDNA libraries contained unique molecular identifiers. Out of roughly 0.95 to 11 million T cells, a few hundred thousand cDNA molecules were generated. TCRdb independently ran MiXCR on the PCR reads; one entry per CDR3 protein. The sample lists 350,000 to 450,000 distinct CDR3 sequences, over 30% seen once, with under 9% in the top ten. Trimming left V 5 bases short and J 1 base short, with 11 bases between. The CDR3 length is 15 residues. This sequence originates from a girl aged 2 to 10 with multiple sclerosis. The chain combines TRBV12-3 or TRBV12-4 with TRBJ1-4; D remains ambiguous. The specimen was blood. In nucleotides, the CDR3 is TGTGCCAGCAGTGACTCGTCAGGAACTAATGAAAAACTGTTTTTT. Its translation is CASSDSSGTNEKLFF.